A selection of T cell receptor beta chains follows, all from one sample in a study of blood T cells in healthy people across ages. TCRdb processed the 5' RACE reads anew with MiXCR; each CDR3 protein has one entry. The table lists over 550,000 distinct CDR3 sequences, about 30% of them singletons. The sample taken for sequencing was blood. These receptors originate from a woman older than 75 in good health. Each CDR3 is given with its conserved first and last residue. The D gene is left open where the match is weak. Part of the rows lack a size; the others show once, few, many or a class for expanded clones.

TRBJ2-1 many TRBV11-2 NA CASSLDRGQRNEQFF TGTGCCAGCAGCTTAGATCGGGGGCAGCGGAATGAGCAGTTCTTC
TRBJ1-1 few TRBV5-6 TRBD1 CASSGLQGRVNTEAFF TGTGCCAGCAGCGGGCTACAGGGGAGGGTAAACACTGAAGCTTTCTTT
TRBJ2-7 NA TRBV6-1 NA CASSELASRVYYEQYF TGTGCCAGCAGTGAACTAGCGTCAAGGGTGTACTATGAGCAGTACTTC
TRBJ2-7 many TRBV5-1 TRBD1 CARCGTGEPYEQYF TGCGCCAGATGCGGGACAGGGGAGCCCTACGAGCAGTACTTC
TRBJ2-7 few TRBV7-2 NA CASSTDGGSSYEQYF TGTGCCAGCAGTACAGACGGAGGGAGCTCCTACGAGCAGTACTTC
TRBJ2-5 many TRBV7-9 TRBD2 CASSRSGGASKRSQETQYF TGTGCCAGCAGCCGTAGCGGGGGGGCCAGCAAGAGATCTCAAGAGACCCAGTACTTC
TRBJ1-5 NA TRBV6-1 NA CASSVSDHGNQPQHF TGTGCCAGCAGTGTCTCCGATCATGGGAATCAGCCCCAGCATTTT
TRBJ1-1 many TRBV25-1 NA CASSEGKGVAEAFF TGTGCCAGCAGTGAAGGCAAGGGGGTGGCTGAAGCTTTCTTT
TRBJ2-3 few TRBV12-3/TRBV12-4 NA CASSLLRGRTDTQYF TGTGCCAGCAGTTTACTACGGGGGCGCACAGATACGCAGTATTTT
TRBJ1-3 NA TRBV7-2 NA CASSYDGGSGNTIYF TGTGCCAGCAGCTATGACGGCGGCTCTGGAAACACCATATATTTT
TRBJ2-4 NA TRBV7-2 NA CASSPDQNIQYF TGTGCCAGCAGCCCGGATCAAAACATTCAGTACTTC
TRBJ1-2 NA TRBV30 NA CAWSVGTGGYTF TGTGCCTGGAGTGTCGGGACGGGGGGCTACACCTTC
TRBJ2-5 NA TRBV12-3/TRBV12-4 NA CASSFSLGLETQYF TGTGCCAGCAGTTTTTCATTAGGTTTGGAGACCCAGTACTTC
TRBJ1-2 many TRBV11-2 TRBD1 CASSLDWDREDGYTF TGTGCCAGCAGCTTAGATTGGGACAGGGAGGACGGCTACACCTTC
TRBJ2-7 many TRBV9 TRBD1 CASSIRQGGMNEQYF TGTGCCAGCAGCATTCGACAGGGTGGTATGAACGAGCAGTACTTC
TRBJ2-4 NA TRBV5-6 NA CAGSLTRRRYGQYF TGTGCCGGCAGCTTGACGAGACGGAGGTACGGGCAGTACTTC
TRBJ1-6 many TRBV7-9 NA CASSLGRESPLHF TGTGCCAGCAGCTTAGGGAGGGAGTCACCCCTCCACTTT
TRBJ1-1 few TRBV10-3 NA CAIHVGTEAFF TGTGCCATCCATGTGGGCACTGAAGCTTTCTTT
TRBJ1-5 many TRBV7-6 NA CASSLYLDQPQHF TGTGCCAGCAGCTTATACTTGGACCAGCCCCAGCATTTT
TRBJ2-5 once TRBV7-2 TRBD1 CASSLWKDREETQYF TGTGCCAGCAGCTTATGGAAGGACAGGGAAGAGACCCAGTACTTC
TRBJ2-7 few TRBV6-1 NA CASSEAKGSYNEQYF TGTGCCAGCAGTGAAGCGAAGGGGTCCTACAATGAGCAGTACTTC
TRBJ2-5 few TRBV18 NA CASSPLDGETQYF TGTGCCAGCTCACCACTTGACGGGGAGACCCAGTACTTC
TRBJ1-1 few TRBV20-1 NA CSARPPAGPEAFF TGCAGTGCTAGACCCCCGGCAGGCCCTGAAGCTTTCTTT
TRBJ1-2 NA TRBV30 NA CAWRRAGDNYGYTF TGTGCCTGGAGGAGGGCAGGGGACAACTATGGCTACACCTTC
TRBJ2-3 many TRBV14 NA CASSHVRTGYTDTQYF TGTGCCAGCAGCCATGTAAGGACGGGATACACAGATACGCAGTATTTT
TRBJ2-5 NA TRBV6-5 NA CASRLYNYAETQYF TGTGCCAGCAGACTTTATAATTACGCGGAGACCCAGTACTTC
TRBJ2-7 NA TRBV28 NA CASSLNYERYF TGTGCCAGCAGTTTAAACTACGAGCGGTACTTC
TRBJ2-1 many TRBV7-3 NA CASSSEGREQFF TGTGCCAGCAGCTCGGAGGGTCGGGAGCAGTTCTTC
TRBJ1-2 many TRBV30 NA CAWRRGGYTF TGTGCCTGGAGGCGGGGTGGCTACACCTTC
TRBJ2-7 many TRBV15 NA CATSPTRTGKNSYEQYF TGTGCCACCAGCCCCACCCGGACGGGTAAAAACTCCTACGAGCAGTACTTC
TRBJ1-2 few TRBV7-3 NA CASSAAPGYGYTF TGTGCCAGCAGCGCCGCCCCGGGCTATGGCTACACCTTC
TRBJ2-7 many TRBV12-3/TRBV12-4 TRBD2 CASNLGGGTYEQYF TGTGCCAGCAATTTAGGCGGGGGGACCTACGAGCAGTACTTC
TRBJ2-3 many TRBV11-2 TRBD1 CASSSRGDRTGAQFKDTQYF TGTGCCAGCAGCTCTAGAGGGGACAGGACAGGGGCCCAATTTAAGGATACGCAGTATTTT
TRBJ2-7 many TRBV7-2 NA CASSLNQGGEQYF TGTGCCAGCAGCTTGAACCAAGGGGGCGAGCAGTACTTC
TRBJ2-1 many TRBV12-3/TRBV12-4 NA CASSSSRVVAYNEQFF TGTGCCAGCAGTAGCAGCAGAGTAGTGGCGTACAATGAGCAGTTCTTC
TRBJ1-2 many TRBV18 TRBD1 CASSPLLQGGPYGYTF TGTGCCAGCTCACCACTATTGCAGGGGGGACCCTATGGCTACACCTTC
TRBJ1-5 NA TRBV7-8 NA CASSPGPFYRAHSNQPQHF TGTGCCAGCAGCCCGGGCCCTTTTTACAGGGCTCATAGCAATCAGCCCCAGCATTTT
TRBJ2-2 few TRBV30 NA CAWSAQRTGELFF TGTGCCTGGAGTGCGCAGCGCACCGGGGAGCTGTTTTTT
TRBJ2-6 NA TRBV28 NA CATNLPQQGANVLTF TGTGCCACCAATTTGCCACAGCAAGGGGCCAACGTCCTGACTTTC
TRBJ1-6 many TRBV7-2 NA CASSYTPQSPLHF TGTGCCAGCAGTTACACGCCCCAGTCACCCCTCCACTTT
TRBJ1-5 NA TRBV24-1 NA CATSDLAGYPQHF TGTGCCACCAGTGATTTGGCAGGGTACCCCCAGCATTTT
TRBJ2-7 many TRBV7-2 NA CASSLAGGASYEQYF TGTGCCAGCAGCTTAGCGGGGGGCGCGTCCTACGAGCAGTACTTC
TRBJ1-4 NA TRBV12-3/TRBV12-4 TRBD1 CASSSGQQMNEKLFF TGTGCCAGCAGTTCGGGACAGCAAATGAATGAAAAACTGTTTTTT
TRBJ2-7 many TRBV20-1 NA CSARVGGPQREQYF TGCAGTGCTAGAGTTGGGGGGCCCCAGAGGGAGCAGTACTTC